Reported below is one TCR beta chain. What it recognizes is unknown. The source of the sample is a study of cytomegalovirus exposure and HLA in healthy donors. Study-level results: Within the data, a cluster of highly shared sequence variants was likely a sequencing artifact. The study carried out a later analysis of TCR beta sequences. It associated around 17,000 of them with specific HLA alleles at a false discovery rate of 0.05.

PCR primers comprised 60 Vbeta and 13 Jbeta primers. The protocol was immunoSEQ multiplex PCR, while the TCRdb copy is restricted to in-frame clones and leaves out a portion. The sample is made up of 70,000 to 80,000 clones, and the top ten hold roughly 2.6% of it. V gave up 5 bases and J gave up 2 bases; unmatched junction bases: 5. The germline gives CDR1 SGHAT, CDR2 FQNNGV. This CDR3 is built from 14 residues. The sample comprised PBMCs. The TCR sequence derives from a man aged 35 to 55 in good health and CMV-seronegative. This chain connects TRBV11-2 to TRBJ1-1; 7 bases are shared with TRBD1. The CDR3 region is CASSLTGYNTEAFF. The CDR3 DNA follows: TGTGCCAGCAGCCTGACAGGGTACAACACTGAAGCTTTCTTT.